These 4 T cell receptor beta chains were sequenced from one sample in a study of response to subunit inactivated influenza vaccine. A single record per CDR3 protein comes from TCRdb applying MiXCR to the RT-PCR reads. There are about 650,000 distinct CDR3 sequences in the sample; more than 15% occur only once, and around a tenth lies in the top ten. This specimen was PBMCs from blood, taken about 13 days after vaccination. Source of these receptors: a man in his fifties or sixties who received an inactivated influenza vaccine.

The chain joins TRBV30 to TRBJ2-5, with D hard to call. The CDR3 is 13 residues long. V lost 4 bases and J lost 3, with 12 bases in between. The V gene's germline CDR1 is GTSNPN and CDR2 SVGIG (reference sequence). The CDR3 coding sequence is TGTGCCTGGACCAACGGCGCAGAAGAGACCCAGTACTTC. This sequence encodes CAWTNGAEETQYF.

The chain carries TRBV7-2 and TRBJ2-1; 8 nucleotides line up with TRBD2. The V and J ends lost 7 bases and 7 bases, in that order; junction bases with no gene match: 15. This CDR3 is built from 16 residues. CDR1 is SGHTA, CDR2 FQGNSA, per germline. The CDR3, as DNA: TGTGCCAGCAACTTGGGGGGCGGGAGGATCGGGAATGAGCAGTTCTTC. Its protein is CASNLGGGRIGNEQFF.

The chain joins TRBV5-1 to TRBJ2-1, with D unclear. Trimming removed 2 bases from V and 6 bases from J, with 9 bases in between. Germline V lookup: CDR1 SGHRS, CDR2 YFSETQ. The CDR3 contains 13 residues. The DNA of the CDR3 is TGCGCCAGCAGCTTCATATTTGGCAATGAGCAGTTCTTC. Amino acids: CASSFIFGNEQFF. Full variable domain (remainder filled in from reference TRBV5-1 and TRBJ2-1): KAGVTQTPRYLIKTRGQQVTLSCSPISGHRSVSWYQQTPGQGLQFLFEYFSETQRNKGNFPGRFSGRQFSNSRSEMNVSTLELGDSALYLCASSFIFGNEQFFGPGTRLTVL.

This clonotype was picked up a small number of times. This chain uses TRBV4-1 with TRBJ2-7; 9 bases line up with TRBD1. The CDR3 sequence is 15 residues long. The ends lost 6 bases at V and 1 base at J; junction bases unmatched: 7. The germline gives CDR1 MGHRA, CDR2 YSYEKL. The CDR3 region is CASRLETGGSYEQYF. The CDR3 coding sequence is TGCGCCAGCAGATTAGAGACAGGGGGATCCTACGAGCAGTACTTC.